Following are 27 T cell receptor beta chains from one sample sequenced in a study of technical replicates of blood from several donors. Sequencing used immunoSEQ multiplex PCR; TCRdb keeps in-frame clones, though not all of them. The sample includes roughly 68,000 clones, more than 85% of them seen just once. Sequencing input: PBMCs. These receptors were obtained from a human donor in good health. Some clones in this sample may be carry-over from other donors' samples.

This rearrangement joins TRBV19 to TRBJ1-2, with 7 bases identical to TRBD1. Germline V CDR1 and CDR2: LNHDA, SQIVND (reference sequence). The CDR3 covers 14 residues. V gave up 3 bases and J gave up 8 bases; unmatched junction bases: 9. The CDR3: CASSIPGTERGYTF. CDR3 sequence (DNA): TGTGCCAGTAGTATTCCAGGGACAGAGCGGGGCTACACCTTC.

This chain connects TRBV6-6 to TRBJ1-1; D gene ambiguous. The germline CDR1 and CDR2 sequences are MNHNY and SVGAGI (reference sequence). V lost 2 bases to trimming and J lost 3 bases, with 4 bases between them. The CDR3 extends over 12 amino acids. CDR3 residues: CASSYLYTEAFF. CDR3 in DNA: TGTGCCAGCAGTTACCTTTACACTGAAGCTTTCTTT.

V and J are TRBV5-1 and TRBJ1-6, with D maybe TRBD1 (5 bases). The CDR3 is 16 residues long. V was pared by 6 bases and J by 9 bases, with 22 bases between. The germline CDR1 and CDR2 sequences are SGHRS and YFSETQ. The CDR3 is CASKGIVSGRGSPLHF. CDR3 DNA sequence: TGCGCCAGCAAAGGGATCGTGTCAGGAAGGGGTTCACCCCTCCACTTT.

This clone was recorded only once. The chain links TRBV4-2 to TRBJ1-2; D gene ambiguous. The CDR3 sequence is 16 residues long. V was trimmed by 0 bases and J by 0 bases, leaving 11 bases between them. CDR1 and CDR2 from the germline V gene are LGHNA and YNFKEQ. CDR3 loop: CASSQDARESNYGYTF. Here the CDR3 DNA reads TGTGCCAGCAGCCAAGATGCGCGGGAATCTAACTATGGCTACACCTTC.

This chain links TRBV7-2 with TRBJ1-5; a possible D gene is TRBD1 (6 bases). CDR1 and CDR2 from the germline V gene are SGHTA and FQGNSA. The CDR3 is 13 residues long. Between the trimmed V and J ends, which lost 4 bases and 7 bases, there was a span of 11 bases. Here the CDR3 DNA reads TGTGCCAGCAGCTCAAGACAGGCCCAGCCCCAGCATTTT. Translation: CASSSRQAQPQHF.

The rearrangement joins TRBV5-6 to TRBJ1-5, with D perhaps matching TRBD1 (5 bases). The CDR3 sequence is 15 residues long. Germline V gives CDR1 SGHDT, CDR2 YYEEEE. Trimming stripped 3 bases from V and 7 bases from J, with 17 bases between. The CDR3 reads CASSSGGGLAQPQHF. In nucleotides, the CDR3 is TGTGCCAGCAGCTCCGGGGGAGGTTTGGCACAGCCCCAGCATTTT.

CDR3 nucleotides: TGTGCCAGCAGTTTGGGCGGGAATGAGCAGTTCTTC. Residues: CASSLGGNEQFF. V usage is TRBV28 and J usage is TRBJ2-1, with a possible D match to TRBD2 (5 bases). From germline, CDR1 is MDHEN and CDR2 SYDVKM. Between the trimmed V and J ends, which lost 3 bases and 7 bases, there was a span of 7 bases. The CDR3 has 12 amino acids.

The chain carries TRBV7-9 and TRBJ1-6, with D uncertain. Trimming removed 1 base at V and 4 bases at J, with 5 bases between. CDR1 is SEHNR and CDR2 is FQNEAQ in the germline V gene (reference sequence). This CDR3 is 14 amino acids long. CDR3: CASSLEQYNSPLHF. CDR3 DNA sequence: TGTGCCAGCAGCTTAGAACAGTATAATTCACCCCTCCACTTT.

This chain joins TRBV9 and TRBJ1-2, with a possible D match to TRBD1 (5 bases). With 3 bases removed from V and 3 bases from J, the gap between germline ends came to 18 bases. CDR1 is SGDLS, CDR2 YYNGEE, per germline. This CDR3 is built from 16 residues. The CDR3 DNA sequence: TGTGCCAGCAGCGCCGTGCTAAGGGGCGCCGACTATGGCTACACCTTC. Translated: CASSAVLRGADYGYTF.

The rearrangement joins TRBV7-9 to TRBJ1-4; D is possibly TRBD1 (5 bases). Germline-derived CDR1 and CDR2 are SEHNR and FQNEAQ (reference sequence). The CDR3 extends over 16 amino acids. Trimming removed 2 bases from V and 3 bases from J, with 13 bases in between. In DNA form, the CDR3 reads TGTGCCAGCAGCTTATTCGGGGGGAAGGCTAATGAAAAACTGTTTTTT. Its translation is CASSLFGGKANEKLFF.

The chain joins TRBV5-4 to TRBJ1-2; TRBD1 might be the D (6 bases). This CDR3 has 16 amino acids. Germline CDR1 and CDR2: SGHNT and YYREEE (reference sequence). Trimming cost V 4 bases and J 4 bases, with 20 bases left between them. CDR3 nucleotides: TGTGCCAGCAGCCCCAAACCGGGACAAACCTTCTATGGCTACACCTTC. Protein: CASSPKPGQTFYGYTF.

The chain is built from TRBV7-6 and TRBJ1-4; weak D call: TRBD1 (5 bases). The V gene's germline CDR1 is SGHVS and CDR2 FNYEAQ. The V and J ends lost 5 bases and 7 bases respectively, with 14 bases between them. The CDR3 extends over 14 amino acids. The CDR3 loop is CASSPSWGGEKLFF. CDR3 nucleotides: TGTGCCAGCAGCCCCTCGTGGGGGGGTGAAAAACTGTTTTTT.

The chain uses TRBV10-3 and TRBJ2-5; D perhaps matches TRBD2 (5 bases). The CDR3 has 14 residues. The V end lost 3 bases, the J end lost 2 bases, and 10 bases lay between the germline ends. In germline, CDR1 is ENHRY, CDR2 SYGVKD. The CDR3 here is CAISDSSSQETQYF. The CDR3 region has the DNA TGTGCCATCAGTGATTCTAGCTCTCAAGAGACCCAGTACTTC.

The V and J genes are TRBV30 and TRBJ2-1, with TRBD2 matching 7 bases. This CDR3 is 11 amino acids long. With 3 bases clipped from V and 10 bases from J, the junction kept 3 bases outside the gene matches. Germline CDR1 and CDR2: GTSNPN and SVGIG (reference sequence). As DNA, the CDR3 is TGTGCCTGGAGGACCGGGGGGGAGCAGTTCTTC. It yields the protein CAWRTGGEQFF.

This clone has just one count. The J gene is TRBJ2-5, the V gene TRBV11-2; perhaps TRBD1 as D (5 bases). The germline CDR1 and CDR2 sequences are SGHAT and FQNNGV. The length of the CDR3 is 14 residues. The V end was cut by 6 bases, the J end by 0 bases, with 11 bases between. DNA for the CDR3: TGTGCCAGCAGACGGTCACAGGACCAAGAGACCCAGTACTTC. Amino acid sequence: CASRRSQDQETQYF.

The V and J genes are TRBV4-2 and TRBJ2-5; D call uncertain. The ends were cut back, 2 bases at V and 5 bases at J, with 12 bases in the middle. Germline CDR1 is LGHNA and CDR2 is YNFKEQ. The CDR3 contains 14 residues. The CDR3 region is CASSQSPSAETQYF. In nucleotides, the CDR3 is TGTGCCAGCAGCCAATCACCGTCTGCGGAGACCCAGTACTTC.

The chain employs TRBV19 and TRBJ2-7; D uncertain. The V and J ends lost 5 bases and 3 bases respectively, with 11 bases between them. From germline, CDR1 is LNHDA and CDR2 SQIVND (reference sequence). The CDR3 has 13 amino acids. Here the CDR3 reads CASSLSSIYEQYF. CDR3 nucleotides: TGTGCCAGTAGTCTATCTAGTATCTACGAGCAGTACTTC.

Only a few counts were recorded for this clone. The chain links TRBV11-2 to TRBJ2-1, with D perhaps TRBD1 (5 bases). The V gene's germline CDR1 is SGHAT and CDR2 FQNNGV. V shed 5 bases and J shed 1 base, with 18 bases lying between them. The CDR3 totals 17 residues. This CDR3 reads CASSRTPGYFSYNEQFF. In DNA, the CDR3 is TGTGCCAGCAGCAGGACACCGGGCTACTTTTCCTACAATGAGCAGTTCTTC.

This chain joins TRBV5-6 and TRBJ2-5, with TRBD1 as a possible D gene (5 bases). Germline V gives CDR1 SGHDT, CDR2 YYEEEE. This CDR3 region has 14 residues. The V and J ends lost 2 bases and 7 bases respectively, with 15 bases between them. CDR3 nucleotide sequence: TGTGCCAGCAGCTTTCGGACGGCGACAGCGACCCAGTACTTC. Residues: CASSFRTATATQYF.

The V gene is TRBV4-2, the J gene TRBJ2-5; D is possibly TRBD2 (5 bases). The V end was cut by 0 bases, the J end by 5 bases, with 19 bases between. Germline CDR1 LGHNA, CDR2 YNFKEQ. CDR3 size: 17 residues. The CDR3 here is CASSQDRGEITRETQYF. The CDR3 DNA reads TGTGCCAGCAGCCAAGATCGGGGAGAAATTACCCGGGAGACCCAGTACTTC.

V and J are TRBV9 and TRBJ2-1; D perhaps matches TRBD2 (6 bases). Germline values: CDR1 SGDLS, CDR2 YYNGEE. There are 15 residues in the CDR3. The V end was cut by 4 bases, the J end by 1 base, with 12 bases between. CDR3 DNA sequence: TGTGCCAGCAGCCCCAGCGGGTTATCCTACAATGAGCAGTTCTTC. Protein: CASSPSGLSYNEQFF.

The V and J genes are TRBV19 and TRBJ1-2, with 12 bases aligning to TRBD1. The germline V gene encodes CDR1 LNHDA and CDR2 SQIVND (reference sequence). The CDR3 is 16 amino acids. J lost 7 bases, V lost 3 bases, and 9 bases had no gene match. The CDR3 DNA is TGTGCCAGTAGTATCCCCGGGACAGGGGGCGAGGGTGGCTACACCTTC. This sequence encodes CASSIPGTGGEGGYTF. The whole variable domain, filled in from reference TRBV19 and TRBJ1-2, reads DGGITQSPKYLFRKEGQNVTLSCEQNLNHDAMYWYRQDPGQGLRLIYYSQIVNDFQKGDIAEGYSVSREKKESFPLTVTSAQKNPTAFYLCASSIPGTGGEGGYTFGSGTRLTVV.

V is TRBV6-6 and J is TRBJ2-7, with 7 bases lining up with TRBD1. This CDR3 has 13 amino acids. Unmatched junction bases numbered 0, after V lost 4 bases and J lost 0 bases. Per germline, CDR1 MNHNY and CDR2 SVGAGI (reference sequence). The CDR3 spells CASSWDSSYEQYF. The CDR3 DNA follows: TGTGCCAGCAGTTGGGACAGCTCCTACGAGCAGTACTTC.

V and J are TRBV30 and TRBJ2-3; no clear D. CDR1 GTSNPN and CDR2 SVGIG come from the germline V gene (reference sequence). CDR3 length: 15 residues. V lost 0 bases and J lost 5, with 15 bases in between. The CDR3 bases are TGTGCCTGGAGTGTGAATAGAGCTAGGAGAGATACGCAGTATTTT. The encoded protein is CAWSVNRARRDTQYF.

CDR3: CASSQARGQDYGYTF. The CDR3 DNA reads TGCGCCAGCAGCCAGGCCCGGGGACAGGACTATGGCTACACCTTC. This chain links TRBV4-1 with TRBJ1-2; 8 bases are a match to TRBD1. CDR3 size: 15 residues. Trimming at V came to 3 bases and at J to 3 bases, leaving 6 bases not matched to a gene. CDR1 and CDR2 (germline): MGHRA, YSYEKL.

This chain links TRBV4-3 with TRBJ2-7; D not resolved. This CDR3 has 15 amino acids. From germline, CDR1 is LGHNA and CDR2 YSLEER. The V end was cut by 0 bases, the J end by 0 bases, with 9 bases between. The CDR3 protein is CASSQDWAYSYEQYF. The CDR3 DNA reads TGCGCCAGCAGCCAAGATTGGGCCTACTCCTACGAGCAGTACTTC.

The table lists this clone with a few counts. This rearrangement joins TRBV19 to TRBJ2-7, with a possible D match to TRBD1 (5 bases). Trimming cost V 8 bases and J 0 bases, with 17 bases left between them. The V gene's germline CDR1 is LNHDA and CDR2 SQIVND (reference sequence). This CDR3 is built from 15 residues. The CDR3 spells CASSRLGAASYEQYF. In nucleotides, the CDR3 is TGTGCCAGTTCTAGGCTAGGGGCAGCCTCCTACGAGCAGTACTTC.